This T cell receptor beta chain appears in the sequencing data of a study of blood T cell repertoires in COVID-19. Study-wide background: COVID-19 samples from acute and convalescent phases originated in the United States, Italy and Spain.

Original data processing: Reference gene primer amplification yielded estimated nucleated cell counts. The assay was immunoSEQ multiplex PCR, and TCRdb's table has in-frame clones only and misses some. The V and J calls and the clone size are those of that table, but D and trimming were determined from the DNA. Of around 380,000 clones in the sample, more than 75% were seen once. With V trimmed by 5 bases and J by 5 bases, 2 bases remained unmatched. The CDR3 sequence is 12 residues long. Germline V lookup: CDR1 SGHTA, CDR2 FQGNSA. The chain recombines TRBV7-2 with TRBJ1-2, with 7 positions matching TRBD1. The sample consisted of PBMCs or T cells enriched from blood (not recorded which). The TCR originated in a young man who had recovered from COVID-19. The CDR3 sequence: CASSQQGYGYTF. The CDR3 region has the DNA TGTGCCAGCAGCCAACAGGGGTATGGCTACACCTTC.